The 23 T cell receptor beta chains below all came from one sample that was sequenced in a study of blood T cell repertoires in COVID-19. The protocol was immunoSEQ multiplex PCR, while the TCRdb copy is restricted to in-frame clones and leaves out a portion. The sample holds 150,000 to 200,000 clones; approximately 86% are singletons and the top ten take more than 1.5%. Input material: peripheral blood. Receptors originate from a woman aged 45-59 years with acute or convalescent COVID-19.

V and J are TRBV4-1 and TRBJ1-1; no clear D. V dropped 1 base and J dropped 1 base, with 7 bases sitting between them. Germline V CDR1 and CDR2: MGHRA, YSYEKL. This CDR3 has 14 amino acids. The CDR3 here is CASSQVGGNTEAFF. CDR3 nucleotide sequence: TGCGCCAGCAGCCAAGTCGGCGGGAACACTGAAGCTTTCTTT.

The chain recombines TRBV5-5 with TRBJ1-2, with 10 bases lining up with TRBD1. This CDR3 comprises 18 residues. Germline-derived CDR1 and CDR2 are SGHKS and YYEKEE (reference sequence). V was pared by 0 bases and J by 4 bases, with 12 bases of the junction left unmatched. CDR3 sequence reads: CASSLAGDRGKEGYGYTF. Here the CDR3 DNA reads TGTGCCAGCAGCTTGGCTGGGGACAGGGGTAAAGAGGGCTATGGCTACACCTTC.

The chain has TRBV18 and TRBJ1-2; no reliable D call. Trimming cost V 3 bases and J 8 bases, with 13 bases left between them. This CDR3 region has 13 residues. Germline-derived CDR1 and CDR2 are KGHSH and LQKENI. CDR3 sequence (DNA): TGTGCCAGCTCACCCGAGAGAGGGCGCGGCTACACCTTC. Protein: CASSPERGRGYTF.

The DNA for the CDR3 is TGTGCCAGCAGTTACTCCTTCGGGGTTCAGACCTATGGCTACACCTTC. This encodes CASSYSFGVQTYGYTF. The V call is TRBV6-2 or TRBV6-3, the J call TRBJ1-2; no reliable D call. The CDR3 consists of 16 residues. V lost 0 bases and J 4 bases, leaving 15 bases between the germline ends. Germline CDR1 reads MNHEY; CDR2 reads SVGEGT.

To note about this clone: This same CDR3 is encoded by further DNA sequences in the sample. The rearrangement links TRBV18 to TRBJ2-5, with D possibly being TRBD2 (6 bases). The V end lost 1 base, the J end lost 3 bases, and 6 bases lay between the germline ends. The CDR3 totals 13 residues. The germline gives CDR1 KGHSH, CDR2 LQKENI. The CDR3 coding sequence is TGTGCCAGCTCACCACGGGGGGAAGAGACCCAGTACTTC. This sequence encodes CASSPRGEETQYF.

This clone was observed once. This rearrangement joins TRBV12-3 or TRBV12-4 to TRBJ2-7; 12 bases match TRBD1. Germline trimming cut 6 bases from V and 6 bases from J; bases unmatched to any gene: 3. The CDR3 length is 13 residues. The CDR3 protein is CASSRDRGREQYF. The CDR3 DNA is TGTGCCAGCAGCCGGGACAGGGGGCGCGAGCAGTACTTC.

In its sample, this clone was seen a few times. The chain has TRBV7-7 and TRBJ2-5; tentatively, D is TRBD1 (6 bases). The germline V gene has CDR1 SSHAT and CDR2 FNYEAQ (reference sequence). Deletions cut 1 base from V and 4 bases from J, with 16 bases between. The CDR3 totals 16 residues. The CDR3 here is CASSLGQGISRETQYF. The CDR3 nucleotides read TGTGCCAGCAGCTTAGGTCAGGGGATATCACGAGAGACCCAGTACTTC.

The chain couples TRBV11-3 to TRBJ1-5; D is possibly TRBD1 (6 bases). Germline V lookup: CDR1 SGHNT, CDR2 YENEEA. CDR3 size: 16 residues. Trimming left V 3 bases short and J 6 bases short, with 18 bases between. The CDR3 spells CASSLGLVGGSQPQHF. CDR3 sequence (DNA): TGTGCCAGCAGCTTGGGGCTAGTAGGGGGAAGTCAGCCCCAGCATTTT.

The CDR3, as DNA: TGTGCCTGGAAAAAGGACAGGAAACTCGTGAACACTGAAGCTTTCTTT. Translation: CAWKKDRKLVNTEAFF. This chain uses TRBV30 with TRBJ1-1; 7 nucleotides line up with TRBD1. Germline V gene lookup returns CDR1 GTSNPN and CDR2 SVGIG (reference sequence). J gave up 0 bases and V 4 bases, and 11 bases lay outside the gene matches. There are 16 residues in the CDR3.

The V call is TRBV7-9, the J call TRBJ1-6, with a tentative D call TRBD1 (5 bases). V lost 3 bases and J lost 7, with 16 bases in between. The CDR3 loop spans 16 amino acids. Germline-derived CDR1 and CDR2 are SEHNR and FQNEAQ (reference sequence). CDR3 sequence: CASSLDTQGRNSPLHF. The CDR3 nucleotides read TGTGCCAGCAGCTTGGACACCCAAGGCAGGAATTCACCCCTCCACTTT.

CDR3 DNA sequence: TGTGCCAGCAGCATCGGGACAGGGAGTAACTATGGCTACACCTTC. Protein sequence: CASSIGTGSNYGYTF. The rearrangement links TRBV7-7 to TRBJ1-2, with 9 bases fitting TRBD1. V was pared by 5 bases and J by 1 base, with 5 bases of the junction left unmatched. The CDR3 sequence is 15 residues long. CDR1 and CDR2 from the germline V gene are SSHAT and FNYEAQ (reference sequence).

This chain connects TRBV11-3 to TRBJ2-7; D is unclear. CDR3 length: 14 residues. Germline V gene lookup returns CDR1 SGHNT and CDR2 YENEEA. Trimming removed 2 bases from V and 6 bases from J, with 14 bases in between. The CDR3 DNA reads TGTGCCAGCAGCTTATATGCGGAATCCACCGAGCAGTACTTC. Its protein product is CASSLYAESTEQYF.

The chain is built from TRBV7-2 and TRBJ1-1; 12 bases fit TRBD1. CDR3 size: 14 residues. CDR1 SGHTA and CDR2 FQGNSA come from the germline V gene. V lost 5 bases and J lost 10; bases outside the gene matches: 8. The DNA for the CDR3 is TGTGCCAGCAGCCCCCGGGACAGGGGGCGGGGAGCTTTCTTT. This sequence encodes CASSPRDRGRGAFF.

The rearrangement links TRBV7-2 to TRBJ1-2; D is possibly TRBD1 (6 bases). This CDR3 comprises 17 residues. Looked up from germline, CDR1 is SGHTA and CDR2 is FQGNSA. V lost 5 bases to trimming and J lost 4 bases, with 23 bases between them. The CDR3 reads CASSRTQGPFTFYGYTF. The CDR3 bases are TGTGCCAGCAGCAGAACACAGGGTCCCTTTACCTTCTATGGCTACACCTTC.

The chain couples TRBV9 to TRBJ1-5, with a possible D match to TRBD1 (6 bases). V dropped 0 bases and J dropped 9 bases, with 13 bases sitting between them. Per the germline V gene, CDR1 is SGDLS and CDR2 is YYNGEE. This CDR3 has 14 residues. CDR3 DNA sequence: TGTGCCAGCAGCGTAGACGGGACAACTGGGCCCCAGCATTTT. This sequence encodes CASSVDGTTGPQHF.

This chain connects TRBV9 to TRBJ2-3; maybe TRBD2 (7 bases). The CDR3 is made up of 15 amino acids. Trimming cost V 2 bases and J 2 bases, with 12 bases left between them. CDR1 is SGDLS, CDR2 YYNGEE, per germline. CDR3 sequence (DNA): TGTGCCAGCAGCGTCTTGGGGGGGCCCACAGATACGCAGTATTTT. Protein: CASSVLGGPTDTQYF.

V is TRBV6-6 and J is TRBJ1-1; 8 bases are shared with TRBD1. CDR1 and CDR2 from the germline V gene are MNHNY and SVGAGI (reference sequence). The CDR3 runs to 15 residues. J lost 4 bases, V lost 5 bases, and 9 bases had no gene match. In DNA form, the CDR3 reads TGTGCCAGCAGTCGGCCGGGACAGGCGTTCACTGAAGCTTTCTTT. Translation: CASSRPGQAFTEAFF.

The chain couples TRBV19 to TRBJ2-3; 13 positions match TRBD2. The CDR3 has 16 amino acids. Germline V CDR1 and CDR2: LNHDA, SQIVND (reference sequence). Unmatched junction bases numbered 3, after V lost 5 bases and J lost 1 base. CDR3: CASSPGLAGGTDTQYF. The CDR3 nucleotides are TGTGCCAGTAGTCCCGGACTAGCGGGAGGCACAGATACGCAGTATTTT.

The chain joins TRBV19 to TRBJ1-2, with TRBD1 matching 8 bases. The CDR3 spans 15 residues. Looked up from germline, CDR1 is LNHDA and CDR2 is SQIVND (reference sequence). The V gene end was trimmed by 6 bases and the J gene end by 3 bases; junction bases not matched to a gene: 9. CDR3 DNA sequence: TGTGCCAGTAGACGGACAGGGAAGATCTACTATGGCTACACCTTC. Residues: CASRRTGKIYYGYTF.

This clone has just one count. The chain has TRBV4-3 and TRBJ2-1; 14 bases fit TRBD2. The CDR3 has 15 amino acids. The junction had 4 bases not matched to a gene; V was cut back by 4 bases and J by 8 bases. Germline loops: CDR1 LGHNA, CDR2 YSLEER. The CDR3 nucleotides read TGCGCCAGCAGCCTGGGACTAGCGGGAGTGGATGAGCAGTTCTTC. Translating gives CASSLGLAGVDEQFF.

V gene TRBV3-1 (or the pseudogene TRBV3-2) combines with J gene TRBJ2-7; D is possibly TRBD2 (5 bases). V was clipped by 4 bases and J by 2 bases, with 12 bases between them. The germline gives CDR1 LGHDT, CDR2 YNNKEL (reference sequence). The CDR3 contains 14 residues. The CDR3 coding sequence is TGTGCCAGCAGCCCAAGAGGGTTAGCCTACGAGCAGTACTTC. Amino acids: CASSPRGLAYEQYF.

The gene calls are TRBV18 and TRBJ1-5, with unresolved D. This CDR3 is 13 amino acids long. V shed 4 bases and J shed 8 bases, with 12 bases lying between them. Germline-derived CDR1 and CDR2 are KGHSH and LQKENI. The CDR3 reads CASSHSLGKPQHF. CDR3 nucleotide sequence: TGTGCCAGCTCACATAGCCTCGGGAAGCCCCAGCATTTT.

The rearrangement joins TRBV7-9 to TRBJ1-1; D is perhaps TRBD1 (5 bases). The CDR3 totals 15 residues. The ends were cut back, 5 bases at V and 4 bases at J, with 17 bases in the middle. Per the germline V gene, CDR1 is SEHNR and CDR2 is FQNEAQ (reference sequence). The CDR3 is CASSRWGEASTEAFF. In DNA form, the CDR3 reads TGTGCCAGCAGCCGTTGGGGGGAGGCGAGCACTGAAGCTTTCTTT. The full variable domain, rest sourced from reference TRBV7-9 and TRBJ1-1, is DTGVSQNPRHKITKRGQNVTFRCDPISEHNRLYWYRQTLGQGPEFLTYFQNEAQLEKSRLLSDRFSAERPKGSFSTLEIQRTEQGDSAMYLCASSRWGEASTEAFFGQGTRLTVV.